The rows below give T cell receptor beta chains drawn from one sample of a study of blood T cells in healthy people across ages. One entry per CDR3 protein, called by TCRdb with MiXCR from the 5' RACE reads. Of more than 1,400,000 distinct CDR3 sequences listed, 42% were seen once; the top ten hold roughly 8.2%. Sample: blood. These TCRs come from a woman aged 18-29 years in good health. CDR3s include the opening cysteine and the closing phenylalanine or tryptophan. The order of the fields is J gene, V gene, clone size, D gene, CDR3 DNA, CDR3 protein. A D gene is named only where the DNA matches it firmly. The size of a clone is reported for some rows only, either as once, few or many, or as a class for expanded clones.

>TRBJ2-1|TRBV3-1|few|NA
TGTGCCAGCAGCCAAGAAAACACCAATGAGCAGTTCTTC
CASSQENTNEQFF
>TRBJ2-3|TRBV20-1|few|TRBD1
TGCAGTGCTAGAGCAAGCGGACAGGGTTCAGATACGCAGTATTTT
CSARASGQGSDTQYF
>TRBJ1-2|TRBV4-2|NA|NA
TGTGCCAGCAGCCAAGATCGTGAGGGTGAGGGCTACACCTTC
CASSQDREGEGYTF
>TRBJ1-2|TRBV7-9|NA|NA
TGTGCCAGCAGCTTAGCGCCCCAGGAAGACTATGGCTACACCTTC
CASSLAPQEDYGYTF
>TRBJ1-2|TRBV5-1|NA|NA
TGCGCCAGCAGCTTGGGGCCCAAGGGGGGCTACACCTTC
CASSLGPKGGYTF
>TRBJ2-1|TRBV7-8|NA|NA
TGTGCCAGCAGCTTAAGGTCGGACAGTTTCAACTTCGGGGCGAGCTCCTACAATGAGCAGTTCTTC
CASSLRSDSFNFGASSYNEQFF
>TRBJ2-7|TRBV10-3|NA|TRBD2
TGTGCCACCGAGAGTTCGACTAGCGGGGGCGACGAGCAGTACTTC
CATESSTSGGDEQYF
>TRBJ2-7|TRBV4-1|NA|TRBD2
TGCGCCAGCAGCCAAGAACCCCCGACTAGCGGGGCCTACGAGCAGTACTTC
CASSQEPPTSGAYEQYF
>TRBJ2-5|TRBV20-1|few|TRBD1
TGCAGTGCTAGGGCTCGGGACAGGGTGCAAGAGACCCAGTACTTC
CSARARDRVQETQYF
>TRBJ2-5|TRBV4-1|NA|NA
TGCGCCAGCAGCCAAGTAAAGGGTGTGCAGTACTTC
CASSQVKGVQYF
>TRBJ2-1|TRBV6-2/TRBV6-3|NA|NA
TGTGCCAGCAGGGACCCGACAGGGAGGGAGCAGTTCTTC
CASRDPTGREQFF
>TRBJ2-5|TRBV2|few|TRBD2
TGTGCCAGCAGTGAAGCCAGGGCTAGCGGGTGGAAAGAGACCCAGTACTTC
CASSEARASGWKETQYF
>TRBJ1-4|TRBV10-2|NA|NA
TGCGCCAGCAGTGAGGGCCTCTCGAGGAATGAAAAACTGTTTTTT
CASSEGLSRNEKLFF
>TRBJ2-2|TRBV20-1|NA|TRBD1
TGCAGTGCTAGAACAGGGGCCCCGCAGACCGGGGAGCTGTTTTTT
CSARTGAPQTGELFF
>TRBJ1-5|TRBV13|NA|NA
TGTGCCAGCAGCAGGGGCTCGGATAGCAATCAGCCCCAGCATTTT
CASSRGSDSNQPQHF
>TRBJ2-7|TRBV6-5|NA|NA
TGTGCCAGCAGTTATATGTCCGGGGGCGCCTCCTACGAGCAGTACTTC
CASSYMSGGASYEQYF
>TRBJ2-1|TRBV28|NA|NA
TGTGCCAGCAGTCCCTTAGGGAGCGGCTACAATGAGCAGTTCTTC
CASSPLGSGYNEQFF
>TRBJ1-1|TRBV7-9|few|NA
TGTGCCAGCAGGAATTCGGGGGGTGGGATGAACACTGAAGCTTTCTTT
CASRNSGGGMNTEAFF
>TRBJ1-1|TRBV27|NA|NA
TGTGCCAGCAGTTTATTCCCAGGGGAGGGCACTGAAGCTTTCTTT
CASSLFPGEGTEAFF
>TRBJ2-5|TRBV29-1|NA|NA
TGCAGTGCCAAGACGGACCAAGAGACCCAGTACTTC
CSAKTDQETQYF
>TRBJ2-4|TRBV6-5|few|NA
TGTGCCAGCAGTTACGGGAGTAGCGGCCTCGGACAAGCCAAAAACATTCAGTACTTC
CASSYGSSGLGQAKNIQYF
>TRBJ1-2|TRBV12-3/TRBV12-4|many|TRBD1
TGTGCCAGCAGCCGACAGGGGAACTATGGCTACACCTTC
CASSRQGNYGYTF
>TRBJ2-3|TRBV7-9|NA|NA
TGTGCCAGCAGCCGAGGGGGACCCCAGCAGTATTTT
CASSRGGPQQYF
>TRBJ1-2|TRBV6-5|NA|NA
TGTGCCAGCCAAGGGGCTTATGGCTACACCTTC
CASQGAYGYTF
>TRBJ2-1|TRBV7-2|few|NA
TGTGCCAGCACCAAAACCAATGAGCAGTTCTTC
CASTKTNEQFF
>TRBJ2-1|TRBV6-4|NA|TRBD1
TGTGCCAGCAGTAAGGGACAGGGGTACGGCAATGAGCAGTTCTTC
CASSKGQGYGNEQFF
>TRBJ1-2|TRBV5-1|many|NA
TGCGCCAGCAGCTTTGGTGGTACTAACTATGGCTACACCTTC
CASSFGGTNYGYTF
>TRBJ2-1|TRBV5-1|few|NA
TGCGCCAGCAGCTTGGCGGAGGAGGAAAATGAGCAGTTCTTC
CASSLAEEENEQFF
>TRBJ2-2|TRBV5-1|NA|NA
TGCGCCAGCAGCTTTGAAGGGCGGACCGGGGAGCTGTTTTTT
CASSFEGRTGELFF
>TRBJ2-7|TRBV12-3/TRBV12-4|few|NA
TGTGCCAGCAGTTTAGTGGGCAGGCCACCCTACGAGCAGTACTTC
CASSLVGRPPYEQYF
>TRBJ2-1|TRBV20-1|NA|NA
TGCAGTGCTAAGGCGACTTCCTACAATGAGCAGTTCTTC
CSAKATSYNEQFF
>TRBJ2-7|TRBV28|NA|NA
TGTGCCAGCAGTTTAGGACAGTTAAGGCACTACGAGCAGTACTTC
CASSLGQLRHYEQYF
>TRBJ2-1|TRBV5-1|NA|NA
TGCGCCAGCAGCTTGTTGGCGGGGATTGTTTACAATGAGCAGTTCTTC
CASSLLAGIVYNEQFF
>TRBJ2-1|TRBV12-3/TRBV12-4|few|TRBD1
TGTGCCAGCAGGCGACCAGGGGGCACCTACAATGAGCAGTTCTTC
CASRRPGGTYNEQFF
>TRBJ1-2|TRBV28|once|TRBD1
TGTGCCAGCAGCTCACAGGGGGCTGCTGGCTACACCTTC
CASSSQGAAGYTF
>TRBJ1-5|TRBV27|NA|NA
TGTGCCAGCAGTTTAAGGGGAACGGGGGCTCGCGGGCAGCCCCAGCATTTT
CASSLRGTGARGQPQHF
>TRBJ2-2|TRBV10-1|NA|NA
TGCGCCAGAAACGGCGGTGGGGCCGGGGAGCTGTTTTTT
CARNGGGAGELFF
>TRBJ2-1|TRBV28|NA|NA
TGTGCCAGCAGTCCCCTCCTCCAGGTTTCAGCGTATACCTACAATGAGCAGTTCTTC
CASSPLLQVSAYTYNEQFF
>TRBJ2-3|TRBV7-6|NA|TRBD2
TGTGCCAGCAGCTCCTTAGCGGGAGTGGCCACAGATACGCAGTATTTT
CASSSLAGVATDTQYF
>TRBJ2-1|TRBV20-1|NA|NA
TGCAGTGCTGGGAAGATCATGAAAAATGAGCAGTTCTTC
CSAGKIMKNEQFF
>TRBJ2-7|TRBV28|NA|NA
TGTGCCAGCAGTTACGCGGACGGGACCTACGAGCAGTACTTC
CASSYADGTYEQYF
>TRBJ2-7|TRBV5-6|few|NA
TGTGCCAGCAGCGAACTTAGACCGACAGCTACCTACGAGCAGTACTTC
CASSELRPTATYEQYF
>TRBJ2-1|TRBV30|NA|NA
TGTGCCTGGAGTGGGGGAACCGGGACCAAGACCTACAATGAGCAGTTCTTC
CAWSGGTGTKTYNEQFF
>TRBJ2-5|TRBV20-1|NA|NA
TGCAGTGCTAGGCTTTCCTTGTGGGGGCCGAGGGAGACCCAGTACTTC
CSARLSLWGPRETQYF
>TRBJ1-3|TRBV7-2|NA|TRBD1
TGTGCCAGCAGCGCCTCCGGGACAGCTGGAAACACCATATATTTT
CASSASGTAGNTIYF
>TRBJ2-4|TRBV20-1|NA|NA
TGCAGTGCTAGAGATCTTCGGCCCGCCGGGGACATTCAGTACTTC
CSARDLRPAGDIQYF